The 8 T cell receptor beta chains in this list originate from one sample, sequenced in a study of blood T cell repertoires in COVID-19. Sequencing was performed with immunoSEQ multiplex PCR; in TCRdb, only in-frame clones are kept and a portion is missing. The sample has about 670,000 clones; around 89% are singletons. The sequencing sample was made of peripheral blood. These receptors were collected from a woman aged 18-29 years with acute or convalescent COVID-19.

The chain couples TRBV21-1 to TRBJ1-3; TRBD1 is the table's D call and was not checked against the DNA. TRBV21-1 is recorded as a pseudogene. The CDR3 runs 16 residues. The CDR3 DNA reads TGTGCCAGCAGCAAAGAACACAGGGGCGCTGGAAACACCATATATTTT. Amino acid sequence: CASSKEHRGAGNTIYF.

CDR3 sequence (DNA): TGCAGCGTTGAAGAATCGAGAAACGAGCAGTACTTC. Its protein product is CSVEESRNEQYF. The chain recombines TRBV29-1 with TRBJ2-7; no definite D call. The CDR3 runs to 12 residues. Germline CDR1 is SQVTM and CDR2 is ANQGSEA. The ends were cut back, 0 bases at V and 5 bases at J, with 8 bases in the middle.

The rearrangement joins TRBV12-3 or TRBV12-4 to TRBJ1-1; D gene uncertain. V was trimmed by 5 bases and J by 6 bases, leaving 13 bases between them. This CDR3 comprises 13 residues. CDR3: CASSLPGWPEAFF. In DNA form, the CDR3 reads TGTGCCAGCAGTCTCCCGGGGTGGCCTGAAGCTTTCTTT.

The chain combines TRBV6-5 with TRBJ1-3, with 10 nucleotides matching TRBD1. Germline V gene sequence: CDR1 MNHEY, CDR2 SVGAGI. V dropped 7 bases and J dropped 8; count of bases not matched to a gene: 11. The CDR3 loop spans 15 amino acids. The CDR3 here is CASTPWTGGQDTIYF. The CDR3 DNA reads as TGTGCCAGCACCCCGTGGACAGGGGGACAGGACACCATATATTTT.

On this clone: Other nucleotide sequences from this sample produce the same CDR3. The chain recombines TRBV6-5 with TRBJ1-3; D gene uncertain. The length of the CDR3 is 13 residues. The germline V gene has CDR1 MNHEY and CDR2 SVGAGI. Between the trimmed V and J ends, which lost 4 bases and 0 bases, there was a span of 4 bases. CDR3 sequence reads: CASSFGSGNTIYF. In DNA, the CDR3 is TGTGCCAGCAGTTTCGGCTCTGGAAACACCATATATTTT.

The rearrangement joins TRBV6-5 to TRBJ1-6; 7 bases line up with TRBD1. Trimming at V came to 7 bases and at J to 14 bases, leaving 11 bases not matched to a gene. Germline V gene lookup returns CDR1 MNHEY and CDR2 SVGAGI. The CDR3 is made up of 13 amino acids. The CDR3 region is CASTGTATWTLHF. The CDR3, as DNA: TGTGCCAGCACAGGGACAGCCACTTGGACCCTCCACTTT.

The CDR3 DNA follows: TGTGCCAGCGGGTCAACCTCTAGGCTTCCCTACGAGCAGTACTTC. Protein: CASGSTSRLPYEQYF. This sequence joins TRBV2 and TRBJ2-7, with D hard to call. Germline V lookup: CDR1 SNHLY, CDR2 FYNNEI. The CDR3 has 15 amino acids. V shed 8 bases and J shed 2 bases, with 19 bases lying between them. Full variable domain (remainder filled in from reference TRBV2 and TRBJ2-7): EPEVTQTPSHQVTQMGQEVILRCVPISNHLYFYWYRQILGQKVEFLVSFYNNEISEKSEIFDDQFSVERPDGSNFTLKIRSTKLEDSAMYFCASGSTSRLPYEQYFGPGTRLTVT.

The chain links TRBV28 to TRBJ2-1; D possibly corresponds to TRBD2 (5 bases). Germline values: CDR1 MDHEN, CDR2 SYDVKM. The CDR3 consists of 20 residues. Deletions cut 5 bases from V and 3 bases from J, with 29 bases between. The CDR3 here is CASSPPLGSLALVGYNEQFF. In DNA, the CDR3 is TGTGCCAGCAGTCCCCCCTTAGGGTCCCTAGCTTTAGTGGGCTACAATGAGCAGTTCTTC.